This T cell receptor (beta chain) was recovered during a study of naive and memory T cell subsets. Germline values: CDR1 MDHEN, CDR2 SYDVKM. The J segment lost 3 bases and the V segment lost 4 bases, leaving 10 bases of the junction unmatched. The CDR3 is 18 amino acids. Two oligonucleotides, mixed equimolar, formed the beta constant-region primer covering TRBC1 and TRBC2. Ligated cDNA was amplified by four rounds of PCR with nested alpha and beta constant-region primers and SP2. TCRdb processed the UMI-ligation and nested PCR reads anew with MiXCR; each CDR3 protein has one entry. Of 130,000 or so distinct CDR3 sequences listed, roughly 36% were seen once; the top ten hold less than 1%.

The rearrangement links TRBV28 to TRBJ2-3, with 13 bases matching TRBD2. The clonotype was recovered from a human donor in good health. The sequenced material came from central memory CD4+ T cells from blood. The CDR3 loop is CASSSRTSGRSRTDTQYF. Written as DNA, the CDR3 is TGTGCCAGCAGTTCGCGGACTAGCGGGAGAAGTCGTACAGATACGCAGTATTTT.